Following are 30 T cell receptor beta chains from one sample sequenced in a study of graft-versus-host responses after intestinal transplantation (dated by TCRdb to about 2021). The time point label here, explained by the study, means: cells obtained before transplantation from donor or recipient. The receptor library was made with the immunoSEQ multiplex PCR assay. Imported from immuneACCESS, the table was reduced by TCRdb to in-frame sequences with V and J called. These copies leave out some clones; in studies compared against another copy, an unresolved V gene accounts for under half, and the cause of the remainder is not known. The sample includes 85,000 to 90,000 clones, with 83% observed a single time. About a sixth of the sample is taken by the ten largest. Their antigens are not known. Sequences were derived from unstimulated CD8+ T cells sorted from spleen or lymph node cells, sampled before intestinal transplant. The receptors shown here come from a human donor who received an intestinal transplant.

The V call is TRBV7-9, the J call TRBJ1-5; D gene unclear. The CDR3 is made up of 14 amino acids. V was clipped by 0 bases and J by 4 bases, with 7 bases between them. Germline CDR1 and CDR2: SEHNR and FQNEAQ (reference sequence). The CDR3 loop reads CASSLAIGNQPQHF. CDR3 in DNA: TGTGCCAGCAGCTTAGCGATCGGTAATCAGCCCCAGCATTTT.

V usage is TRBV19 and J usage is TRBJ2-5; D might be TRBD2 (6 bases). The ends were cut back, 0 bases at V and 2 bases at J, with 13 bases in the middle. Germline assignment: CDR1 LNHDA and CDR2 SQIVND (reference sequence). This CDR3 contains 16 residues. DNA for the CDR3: TGTGCCAGTAGTATAGAAGTGGAGGGGCCTCAAGAGACCCAGTACTTC. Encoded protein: CASSIEVEGPQETQYF.

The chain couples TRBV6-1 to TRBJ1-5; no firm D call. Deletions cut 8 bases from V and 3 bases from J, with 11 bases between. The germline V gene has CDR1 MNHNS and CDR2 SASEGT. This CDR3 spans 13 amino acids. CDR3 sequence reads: CASLEAFNQPQHF. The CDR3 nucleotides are TGTGCCAGCCTCGAAGCCTTCAATCAGCCCCAGCATTTT.

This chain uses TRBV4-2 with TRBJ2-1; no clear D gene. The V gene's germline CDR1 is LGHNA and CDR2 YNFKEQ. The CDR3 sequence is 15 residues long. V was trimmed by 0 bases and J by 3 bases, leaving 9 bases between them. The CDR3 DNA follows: TGTGCCAGCAGCCAAGATAAACTAAGCTACAATGAGCAGTTCTTC. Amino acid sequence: CASSQDKLSYNEQFF.

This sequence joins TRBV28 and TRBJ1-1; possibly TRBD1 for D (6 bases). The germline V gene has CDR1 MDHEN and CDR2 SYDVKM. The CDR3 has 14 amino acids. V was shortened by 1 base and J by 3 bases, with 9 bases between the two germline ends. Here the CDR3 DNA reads TGTGCCAGCAGTTTATTAGGACAGTACACTGAAGCTTTCTTT. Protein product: CASSLLGQYTEAFF.

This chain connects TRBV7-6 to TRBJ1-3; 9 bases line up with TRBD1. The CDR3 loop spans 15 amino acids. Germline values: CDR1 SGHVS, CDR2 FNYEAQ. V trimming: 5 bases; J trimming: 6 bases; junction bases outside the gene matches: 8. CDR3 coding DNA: TGTGCCAGCAGCCCCGAAGGGACAGGGCCAAACACCATATATTTT. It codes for CASSPEGTGPNTIYF.

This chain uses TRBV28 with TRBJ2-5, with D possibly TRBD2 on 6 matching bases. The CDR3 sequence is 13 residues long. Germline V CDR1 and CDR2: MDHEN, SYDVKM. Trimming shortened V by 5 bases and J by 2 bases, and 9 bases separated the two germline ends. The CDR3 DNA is TGTGCCAGCAGTCCGGGACTTCAAGAGACCCAGTACTTC. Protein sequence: CASSPGLQETQYF.

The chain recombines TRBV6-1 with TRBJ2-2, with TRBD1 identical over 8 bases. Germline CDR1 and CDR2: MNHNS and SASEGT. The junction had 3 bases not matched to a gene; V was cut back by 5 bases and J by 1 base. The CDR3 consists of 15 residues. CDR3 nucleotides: TGTGCCAGCAGTCTTGGACAGGGGAACACCGGGGAGCTGTTTTTT. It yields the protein CASSLGQGNTGELFF.

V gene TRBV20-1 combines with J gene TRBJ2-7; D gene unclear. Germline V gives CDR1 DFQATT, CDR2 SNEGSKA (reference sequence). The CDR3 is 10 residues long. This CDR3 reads CSANGDEQYF. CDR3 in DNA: TGCAGCGCGAACGGTGACGAGCAGTACTTC.

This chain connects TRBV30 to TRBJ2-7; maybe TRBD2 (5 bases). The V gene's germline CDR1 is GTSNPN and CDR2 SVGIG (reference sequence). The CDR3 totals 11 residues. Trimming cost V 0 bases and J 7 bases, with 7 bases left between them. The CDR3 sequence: CAWSVGSEQYF. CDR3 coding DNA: TGTGCCTGGAGTGTTGGGAGTGAGCAGTACTTC.

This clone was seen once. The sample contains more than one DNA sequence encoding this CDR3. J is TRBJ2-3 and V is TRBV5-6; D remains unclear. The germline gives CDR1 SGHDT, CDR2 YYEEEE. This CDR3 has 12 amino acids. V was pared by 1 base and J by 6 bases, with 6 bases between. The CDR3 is CASSLMDDTQYF. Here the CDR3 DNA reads TGTGCCAGCAGCTTGATGGATGATACGCAGTATTTT. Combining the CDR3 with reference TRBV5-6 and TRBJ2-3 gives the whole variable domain DAGVTQSPTHLIKTRGQQVTLRCSPKSGHDTVSWYQQALGQGPQFIFQYYEEEERQRGNFPDRFSGHQFPNYSSELNVNALLLGDSALYLCASSLMDDTQYFGPGTRLTVL.

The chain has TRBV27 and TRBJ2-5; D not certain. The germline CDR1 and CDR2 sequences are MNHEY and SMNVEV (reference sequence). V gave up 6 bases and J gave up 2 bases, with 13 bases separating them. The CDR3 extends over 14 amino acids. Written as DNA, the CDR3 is TGTGCCAGCAGGTTGGGCTGGGATCAAGAGACCCAGTACTTC. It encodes CASRLGWDQETQYF.

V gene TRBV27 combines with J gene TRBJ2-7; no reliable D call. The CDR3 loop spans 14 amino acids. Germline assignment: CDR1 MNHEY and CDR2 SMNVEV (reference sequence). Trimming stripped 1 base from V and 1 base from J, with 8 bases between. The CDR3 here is CASSLFGSSYEQYF. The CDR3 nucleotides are TGTGCCAGCAGTTTATTCGGGTCATCCTACGAGCAGTACTTC.

The CDR3 sequence: CASSLVPGGGYEQYF. CDR3 bases: TGTGCCAGCAGCTTAGTCCCAGGGGGCGGGTACGAGCAGTACTTC. J is TRBJ2-7 and V is TRBV7-6, with TRBD1 matching 8 bases. There are 15 residues in the CDR3. Per the germline V gene, CDR1 is SGHVS and CDR2 is FNYEAQ. V trimming: 1 base; J trimming: 4 bases; junction bases outside the gene matches: 6.

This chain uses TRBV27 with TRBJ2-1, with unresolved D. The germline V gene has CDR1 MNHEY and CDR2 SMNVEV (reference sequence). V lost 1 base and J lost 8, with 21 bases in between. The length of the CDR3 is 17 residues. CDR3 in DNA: TGTGCCAGCAGTTTATACGGTGACTTAACGGCCTGCCATGAGCAGTTCTTC. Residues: CASSLYGDLTACHEQFF.

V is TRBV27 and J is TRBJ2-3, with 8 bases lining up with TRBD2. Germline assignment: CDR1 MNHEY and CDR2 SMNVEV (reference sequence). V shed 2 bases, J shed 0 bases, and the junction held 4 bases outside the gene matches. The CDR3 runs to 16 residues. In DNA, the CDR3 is TGTGCCAGCAGTTTAGATCAGCGGGGGAGCACAGATACGCAGTATTTT. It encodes CASSLDQRGSTDTQYF.

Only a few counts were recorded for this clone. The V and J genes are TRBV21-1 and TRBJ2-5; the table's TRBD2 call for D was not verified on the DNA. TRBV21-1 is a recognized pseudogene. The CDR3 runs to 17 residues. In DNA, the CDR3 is TGTGCCAGCAGCAAAGGGATAAGCGGGAGAATCCAAGAGACCCAGTACTTC. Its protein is CASSKGISGRIQETQYF.

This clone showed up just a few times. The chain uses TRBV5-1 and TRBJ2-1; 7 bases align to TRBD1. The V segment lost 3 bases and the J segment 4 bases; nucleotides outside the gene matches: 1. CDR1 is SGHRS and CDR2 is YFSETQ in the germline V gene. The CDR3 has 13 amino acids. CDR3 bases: TGCGCCAGCAGCTCGGACAGGTACAATGAGCAGTTCTTC. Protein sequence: CASSSDRYNEQFF.

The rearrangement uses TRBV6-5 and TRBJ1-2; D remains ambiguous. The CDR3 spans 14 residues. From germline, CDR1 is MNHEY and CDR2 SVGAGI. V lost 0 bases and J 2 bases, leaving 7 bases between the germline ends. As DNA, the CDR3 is TGTGCCAGCAGTTACTCGCTGGAGAACTATGGCTACACCTTC. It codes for CASSYSLENYGYTF.

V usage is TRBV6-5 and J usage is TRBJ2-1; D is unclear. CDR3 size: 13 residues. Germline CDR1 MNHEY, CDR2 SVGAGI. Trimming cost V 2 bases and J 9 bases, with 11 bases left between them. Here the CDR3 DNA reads TGTGCCAGCAGTTACAGTCAAACGGCTGAGCAGTTCTTC. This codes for CASSYSQTAEQFF.

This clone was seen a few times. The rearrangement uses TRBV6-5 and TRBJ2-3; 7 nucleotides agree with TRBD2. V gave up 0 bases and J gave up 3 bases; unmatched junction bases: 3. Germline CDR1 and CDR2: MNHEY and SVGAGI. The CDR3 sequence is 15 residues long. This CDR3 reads CASSYSSGETDTQYF. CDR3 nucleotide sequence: TGTGCCAGCAGTTACTCGAGCGGGGAAACAGATACGCAGTATTTT.

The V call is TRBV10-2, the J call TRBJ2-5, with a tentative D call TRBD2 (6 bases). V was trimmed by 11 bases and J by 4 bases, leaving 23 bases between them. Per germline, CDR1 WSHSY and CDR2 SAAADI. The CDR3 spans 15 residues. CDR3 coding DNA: TGCGCCTCCAAAAAAAGGGAGGCCATGGGAGAGACCCAGTACTTC. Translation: CASKKREAMGETQYF.

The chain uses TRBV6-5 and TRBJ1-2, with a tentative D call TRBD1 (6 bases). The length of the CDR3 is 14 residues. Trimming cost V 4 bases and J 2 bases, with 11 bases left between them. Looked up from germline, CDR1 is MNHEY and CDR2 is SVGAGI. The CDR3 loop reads CASSSGQGNYGYTF. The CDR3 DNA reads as TGTGCCAGCAGTTCAGGGCAGGGGAACTATGGCTACACCTTC.

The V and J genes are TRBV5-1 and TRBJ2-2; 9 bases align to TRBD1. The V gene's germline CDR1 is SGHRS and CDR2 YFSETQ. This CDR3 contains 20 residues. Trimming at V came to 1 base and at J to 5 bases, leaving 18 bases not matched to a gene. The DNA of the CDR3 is TGCGCCAGCAGCTTGACCAACACAAAGAGGACAGGGGTGGGAACCGGGGAGCTGTTTTTT. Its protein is CASSLTNTKRTGVGTGELFF.

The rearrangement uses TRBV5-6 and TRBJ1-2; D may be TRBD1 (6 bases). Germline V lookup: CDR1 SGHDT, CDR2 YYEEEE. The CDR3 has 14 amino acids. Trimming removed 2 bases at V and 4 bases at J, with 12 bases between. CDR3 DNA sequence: TGTGCCAGCAGCTTTTCGGGGGCAAGCTATGGCTACACCTTC. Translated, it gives CASSFSGASYGYTF.

Here the CDR3 reads CASSFLSGTETQYF. CDR3 DNA: TGTGCCAGCAGTTTCCTAAGCGGGACAGAGACCCAGTACTTC. The V and J genes are TRBV28 and TRBJ2-5; 7 bases fit TRBD2. The CDR3 loop spans 14 amino acids. The germline V gene has CDR1 MDHEN and CDR2 SYDVKM. V was pared by 3 bases and J by 4 bases, with 5 bases of the junction left unmatched.

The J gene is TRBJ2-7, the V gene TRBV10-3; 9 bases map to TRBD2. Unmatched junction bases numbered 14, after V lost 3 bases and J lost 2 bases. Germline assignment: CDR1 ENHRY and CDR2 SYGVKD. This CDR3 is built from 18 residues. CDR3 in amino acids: CAISDFEGSAGGPYEQYF. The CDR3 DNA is TGTGCCATCAGTGATTTCGAAGGGTCAGCGGGAGGTCCCTACGAGCAGTACTTC.

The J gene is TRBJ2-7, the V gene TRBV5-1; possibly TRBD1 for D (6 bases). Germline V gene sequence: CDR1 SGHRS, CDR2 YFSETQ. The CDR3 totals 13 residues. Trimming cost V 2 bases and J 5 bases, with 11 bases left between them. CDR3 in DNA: TGCGCCAGCAGCTTCCTCCCAGGGGACGAGCAGTACTTC. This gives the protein CASSFLPGDEQYF.

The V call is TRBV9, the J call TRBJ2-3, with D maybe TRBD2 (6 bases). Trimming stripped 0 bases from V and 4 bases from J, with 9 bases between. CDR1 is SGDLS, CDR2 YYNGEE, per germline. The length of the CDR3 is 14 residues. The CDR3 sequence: CASSVVREADTQYF. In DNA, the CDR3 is TGTGCCAGCAGCGTAGTCAGGGAGGCAGATACGCAGTATTTT.

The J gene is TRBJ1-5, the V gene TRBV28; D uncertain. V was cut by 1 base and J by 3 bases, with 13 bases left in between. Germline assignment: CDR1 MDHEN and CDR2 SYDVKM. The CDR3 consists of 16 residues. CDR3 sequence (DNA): TGTGCCAGCAGTTTATTGTACGGAAAATTCAATCAGCCCCAGCATTTT. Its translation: CASSLLYGKFNQPQHF. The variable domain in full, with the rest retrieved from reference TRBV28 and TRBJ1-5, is DVKVTQSSRYLVKRTGEKVFLECVQDMDHENMFWYRQDPGLGLRLIYFSYDVKMKEKGDIPEGYSVSREKKERFSLILESASTNQTSMYLCASSLLYGKFNQPQHFGDGTRLSIL.